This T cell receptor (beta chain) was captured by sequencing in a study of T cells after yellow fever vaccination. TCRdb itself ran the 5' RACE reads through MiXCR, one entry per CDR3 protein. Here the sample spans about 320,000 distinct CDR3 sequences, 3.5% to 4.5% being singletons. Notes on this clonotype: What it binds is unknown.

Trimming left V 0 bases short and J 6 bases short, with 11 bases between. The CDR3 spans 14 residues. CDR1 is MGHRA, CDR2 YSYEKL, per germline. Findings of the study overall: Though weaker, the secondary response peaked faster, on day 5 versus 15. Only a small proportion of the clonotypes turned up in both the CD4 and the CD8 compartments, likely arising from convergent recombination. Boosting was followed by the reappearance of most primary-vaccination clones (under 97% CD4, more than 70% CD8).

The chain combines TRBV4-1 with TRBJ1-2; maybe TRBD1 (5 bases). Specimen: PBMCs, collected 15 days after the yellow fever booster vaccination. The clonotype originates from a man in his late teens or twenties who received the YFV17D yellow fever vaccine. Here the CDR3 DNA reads TGCGCCAGCAGCCAAGACCGGGGGTTCAATGGCTACACCTTC. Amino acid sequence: CASSQDRGFNGYTF.